The clone carrying this T cell receptor (beta chain) is a singleton in its sample. V was trimmed by 4 bases and J by 4 bases, leaving 8 bases between them. Germline V gives CDR1 MNHEY, CDR2 SMNVEV (reference sequence). This CDR3 is 13 amino acids long. Measured with immunoSEQ multiplex PCR; TCRdb has only the in-frame clones, and not every one. The sample records 25,000 or so clones, 90% to 95% being singletons. This sample is drawn from a study of preoperative IRX-2 immunotherapy in early breast cancer. Treatment meaning: preoperative locoregional IRX-2 cytokine immunotherapy. This phase Ib study tested locoregional IRX-2 cytokine immunotherapy given before surgery.

Sequenced here: tumor tissue, sampled after IRX-2 immunotherapy. The clonotype comes from a human donor with breast cancer. This chain connects TRBV27 to TRBJ2-1; the D gene could be TRBD1 or TRBD2 (5 bases each). CDR3 sequence (DNA): TGTGCCAGCAGTTGGGACCGGTACAATGAGCAGTTCTTC. It encodes CASSWDRYNEQFF.